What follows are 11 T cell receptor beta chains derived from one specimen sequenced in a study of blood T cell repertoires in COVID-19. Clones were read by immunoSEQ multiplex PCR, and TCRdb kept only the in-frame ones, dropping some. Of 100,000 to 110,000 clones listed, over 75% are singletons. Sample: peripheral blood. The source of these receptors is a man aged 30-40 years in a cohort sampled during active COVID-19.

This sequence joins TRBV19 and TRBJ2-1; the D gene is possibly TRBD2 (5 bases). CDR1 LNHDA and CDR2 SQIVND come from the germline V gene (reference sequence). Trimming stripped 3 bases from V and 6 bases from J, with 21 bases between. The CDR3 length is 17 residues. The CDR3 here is CASSIFQRQPPTNEQFF. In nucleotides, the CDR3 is TGTGCCAGTAGTATCTTCCAGCGGCAACCTCCAACCAATGAGCAGTTCTTC.

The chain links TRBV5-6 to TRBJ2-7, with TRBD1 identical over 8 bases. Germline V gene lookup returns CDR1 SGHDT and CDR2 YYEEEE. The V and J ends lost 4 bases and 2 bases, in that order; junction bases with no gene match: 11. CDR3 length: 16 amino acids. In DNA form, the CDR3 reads TGTGCCAGCAGCCTGCGGACAGGGAGGAGGACCTACGAGCAGTACTTC. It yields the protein CASSLRTGRRTYEQYF.

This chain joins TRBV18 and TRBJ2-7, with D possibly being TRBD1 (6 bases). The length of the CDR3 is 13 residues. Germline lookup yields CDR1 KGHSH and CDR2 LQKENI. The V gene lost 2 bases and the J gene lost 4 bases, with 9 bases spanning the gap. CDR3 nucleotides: TGTGCCAGCTCACCAGACAGGATATACGAGCAGTACTTC. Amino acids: CASSPDRIYEQYF.

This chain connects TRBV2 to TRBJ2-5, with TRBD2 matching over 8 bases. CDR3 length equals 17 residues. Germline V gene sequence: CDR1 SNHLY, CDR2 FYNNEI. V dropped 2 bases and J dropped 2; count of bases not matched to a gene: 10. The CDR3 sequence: CASSERRVAGRQETQYF. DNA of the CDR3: TGTGCCAGCAGTGAACGGCGGGTAGCGGGGAGACAAGAGACCCAGTACTTC.

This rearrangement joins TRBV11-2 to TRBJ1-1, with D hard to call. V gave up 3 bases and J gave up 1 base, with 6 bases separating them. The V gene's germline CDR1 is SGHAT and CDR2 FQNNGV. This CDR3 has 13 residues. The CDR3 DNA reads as TGTGCCAGCAGCTTCGGGGAGAACACTGAAGCTTTCTTT. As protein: CASSFGENTEAFF.

The CDR3 DNA reads TGTGCCTGGAGTGGAAAATCAGGGGTATCTCATGGCTACACCTTC. It yields the protein CAWSGKSGVSHGYTF. The rearrangement uses TRBV30 and TRBJ1-2; D might be TRBD1 (6 bases). The CDR3 is 15 amino acids. V was pared by 1 base and J by 6 bases, with 18 bases between. Germline-derived CDR1 and CDR2 are GTSNPN and SVGIG (reference sequence).

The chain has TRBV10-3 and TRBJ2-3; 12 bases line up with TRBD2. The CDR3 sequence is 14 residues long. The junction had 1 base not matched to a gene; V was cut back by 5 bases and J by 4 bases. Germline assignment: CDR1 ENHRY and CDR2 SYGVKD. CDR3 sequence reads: CAISPSGGADTQYF. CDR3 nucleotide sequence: TGTGCCATCAGTCCTAGCGGGGGGGCAGATACGCAGTATTTT.

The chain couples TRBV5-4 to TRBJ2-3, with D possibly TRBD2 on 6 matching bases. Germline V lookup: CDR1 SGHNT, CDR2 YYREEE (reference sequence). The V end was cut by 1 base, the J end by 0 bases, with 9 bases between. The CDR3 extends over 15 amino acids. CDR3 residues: CASSLLAGSTDTQYF. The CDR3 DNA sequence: TGTGCCAGCAGCTTGCTGGCGGGGAGCACAGATACGCAGTATTTT.

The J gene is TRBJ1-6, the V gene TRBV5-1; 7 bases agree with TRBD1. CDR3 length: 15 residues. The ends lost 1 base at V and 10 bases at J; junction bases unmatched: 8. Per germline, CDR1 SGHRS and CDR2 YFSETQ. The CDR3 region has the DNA TGCGCCAGCAGCTTGTGGGCAGGGGGTGACTCACCCCTCCACTTT. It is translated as CASSLWAGGDSPLHF.

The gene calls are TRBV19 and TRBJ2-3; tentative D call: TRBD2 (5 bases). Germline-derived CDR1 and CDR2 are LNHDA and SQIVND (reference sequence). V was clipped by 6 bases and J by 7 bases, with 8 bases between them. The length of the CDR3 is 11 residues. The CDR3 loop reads CASSQRYTQYF. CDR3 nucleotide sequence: TGTGCCAGTAGCCAGCGGTATACGCAGTATTTT.

CDR3 in DNA: TGTGCCAGCAAACTACTAGCGGGGAGACACAATGAGCAGTTCTTC. Encoded protein: CASKLLAGRHNEQFF. The rearrangement links TRBV2 to TRBJ2-1; the match to TRBD2 covers 10 bases. Germline V lookup: CDR1 SNHLY, CDR2 FYNNEI. V was pared by 7 bases and J by 5 bases, with 8 bases of the junction left unmatched. The CDR3 length is 15 residues.